This TCR beta chain was observed in a study of early T cells in non-severe SARS-CoV-2 infection. Overall study context: Sequenced material consisted of bulk RNA (from unsorted whole blood), and chains were unpaired. Whole-study results and caveats: VDJdb matches were skewed toward anti-spike CD8 T cell responses.

The CDR3 sequence is 16 residues long. Trimming took 2 bases from V and 3 from J, leaving 14 bases between them. Germline CDR1 LNHDA, CDR2 SQIVND (reference sequence). This clonotype was counted only a few times. Antigen: not known. The protocol attached unique molecular identifiers to individual cDNA molecules. TCRdb processed the 5' RACE reads anew with MiXCR; each CDR3 protein has one entry. The data contain tens of thousands of distinct CDR3 sequences, 7.5% to 9% of them singletons. The sequencing used whole blood, collected at baseline. V usage is TRBV19 and J usage is TRBJ1-5; D remains unclear. The clonotype originates from an adult who was a healthcare worker with PCR-confirmed SARS-CoV-2 infection or an uninfected control (not recorded which). The CDR3 DNA sequence: TGTGCCAGTAGTATATGGGATGGGCAGCCCAATCAGCCCCAGCATTTT. It specifies CASSIWDGQPNQPQHF.